This T cell receptor beta chain was sequenced for a study of blood T cell repertoires in COVID-19. Study at large: Collection of acute and convalescent COVID-19 samples took place in the United States, Italy and Spain.

Original processing notes: Amplified reference gene primers provided the basis for estimating nucleated cell counts. Only in-frame clones appear in the TCRdb table, and some are missing; sequencing was by immunoSEQ multiplex PCR. That table furnishes V, J and clone size, whereas the DNA furnished D and trimming. The table has roughly 100,000 clones, 91% seen once. The receptor comes from a man in his fifties or sixties with acute or convalescent COVID-19. Specimen: peripheral blood.

The CDR3 region has the DNA TGTGCCAGCAGTTTACTAGTAGCGGGGTACAATGAGCAGTTCTTC. It translates to CASSLLVAGYNEQFF. V usage is TRBV28 and J usage is TRBJ2-1; 8 nucleotides align to TRBD2. The junction had 4 bases not matched to a gene; V was cut back by 2 bases and J by 4 bases. The CDR3 extends over 15 amino acids. The V gene's germline CDR1 is MDHEN and CDR2 SYDVKM.